Listed below are T cell receptor beta chains from one sample, sequenced in a study of T-cell reconstitution after alpha-beta-depleted transplantation in children. From the PCR reads, TCRdb called clonotypes with MiXCR, one entry per CDR3 protein. The sample lists some 500,000 distinct CDR3 sequences, 18% occurring once. The sequencing used PBMCs from the stem cell graft donor, collected from the stem cell graft. The receptors shown here come from a human donor who donated a stem cell graft to a child with acute lymphoblastic leukemia. CDR3s include the opening cysteine and the closing phenylalanine or tryptophan. The order of the fields is V gene, clone size, D gene, J gene, CDR3 DNA, CDR3 protein. A D gene is named only where the DNA matches it firmly. Only some rows state a clone size, as once, few, many or a class for expanded clones.

V gene: TRBV12-3/TRBV12-4; clone size: many; D gene: .; J gene: TRBJ1-1; CDR3 DNA: TGTGCCAGCAGTGGACCGATTGGGGGGAACACTGAAGCTTTCTTT; CDR3 protein: CASSGPIGGNTEAFF
V gene: TRBV7-3; clone size: .; D gene: .; J gene: TRBJ2-2; CDR3 DNA: TGTGCCAGCAGCTCCCGCTGGGGGGCAAACACCGGGGAGCTGTTTTTT; CDR3 protein: CASSSRWGANTGELFF
V gene: TRBV6-4; clone size: few; D gene: TRBD1; J gene: TRBJ2-2; CDR3 DNA: TGTGCCAGCAGTGACTCGGGACAGGGGGACACCGGGGAGCTGTTTTTT; CDR3 protein: CASSDSGQGDTGELFF
V gene: TRBV7-9; clone size: .; D gene: TRBD2; J gene: TRBJ2-5; CDR3 DNA: TGTGCCAGCAGCTTACGGGGGGAATGGTGGGAGACCCAGTACTTC; CDR3 protein: CASSLRGEWWETQYF
V gene: TRBV6-5; clone size: .; D gene: .; J gene: TRBJ2-7; CDR3 DNA: TGTGCCAGCAGTTCTGGGCGCACCCAAGGGTACGAGCAGTACTTC; CDR3 protein: CASSSGRTQGYEQYF
V gene: TRBV5-4; clone size: .; D gene: .; J gene: TRBJ1-4; CDR3 DNA: TGTGCCAGCAGCTTGTCTGGCGGAGGAAAACTGTTTTTT; CDR3 protein: CASSLSGGGKLFF
V gene: TRBV10-1; clone size: .; D gene: TRBD1; J gene: TRBJ2-2; CDR3 DNA: TGCGCCAGCAGTGTTACAGGGGCCACTACCGGGGAGCTGTTTTTT; CDR3 protein: CASSVTGATTGELFF
V gene: TRBV19; clone size: few; D gene: TRBD1; J gene: TRBJ2-7; CDR3 DNA: TGTGCCAGTACCCCATCCACGGGACAGGGACCCTACGAGCAGTACTTC; CDR3 protein: CASTPSTGQGPYEQYF
V gene: TRBV15; clone size: .; D gene: TRBD2; J gene: TRBJ2-3; CDR3 DNA: TGTGCCACCAGCATTAAGTTCGGACTAGCGGGTGGCACAGATACGCAGTATTTT; CDR3 protein: CATSIKFGLAGGTDTQYF
V gene: TRBV3-1; clone size: few; D gene: .; J gene: TRBJ2-7; CDR3 DNA: TGTGCCAGCAGCCAAGTAATAAGGGGCGAGCAGTACTTC; CDR3 protein: CASSQVIRGEQYF
V gene: TRBV27; clone size: few; D gene: .; J gene: TRBJ1-2; CDR3 DNA: TGTGCCAGCAGTTTAAAATCTAGGAGGACCTTC; CDR3 protein: CASSLKSRRTF
V gene: TRBV29-1; clone size: .; D gene: TRBD2; J gene: TRBJ2-2; CDR3 DNA: TGCAGCGTTGAAGACAGCGGGACGAACACCGGGGAGCTGTTTTTT; CDR3 protein: CSVEDSGTNTGELFF
V gene: TRBV5-5; clone size: once; D gene: TRBD1; J gene: TRBJ2-3; CDR3 DNA: TGTGCCAGCACCAAGCACGGGACAGATCCGCAGTATTTT; CDR3 protein: CASTKHGTDPQYF
V gene: TRBV18; clone size: .; D gene: .; J gene: TRBJ1-6; CDR3 DNA: TGTGCCAGCTCACCTTATTCTGACTTCAGGGCCCTCCACTTT; CDR3 protein: CASSPYSDFRALHF
V gene: TRBV12-5; clone size: few; D gene: .; J gene: TRBJ2-1; CDR3 DNA: TGTGCTAGTGGTTTGGGATCGGGGCTATTGAATGAGCAGTTCTTC; CDR3 protein: CASGLGSGLLNEQFF
V gene: TRBV25-1; clone size: .; D gene: .; J gene: TRBJ1-5; CDR3 DNA: TGTGCCAGCAGTGAATGGGGGACATCAAATCAGCCCCAGCATTTT; CDR3 protein: CASSEWGTSNQPQHF
V gene: TRBV5-1; clone size: few; D gene: .; J gene: TRBJ2-4; CDR3 DNA: TGCGCCAGCAGCCTAGAGGGGGAAAGGAACATTCAGTACTTC; CDR3 protein: CASSLEGERNIQYF
V gene: TRBV24-1; clone size: .; D gene: TRBD2; J gene: TRBJ2-5; CDR3 DNA: TGTGCCACCAGTGATTTCAGACTAGCGGGAGGTCGAGAGACCCAGTACTTC; CDR3 protein: CATSDFRLAGGRETQYF
V gene: TRBV10-3; clone size: .; D gene: .; J gene: TRBJ2-1; CDR3 DNA: TGTGCCATCAGTGAGAAAGTCCAGGGCAATGAGCAGTTCTTC; CDR3 protein: CAISEKVQGNEQFF
V gene: TRBV2; clone size: .; D gene: TRBD1; J gene: TRBJ1-2; CDR3 DNA: TGTGCCAGGACAGGGACCGGAGCCTATGGCTACACCTTC; CDR3 protein: CARTGTGAYGYTF
V gene: TRBV12-3/TRBV12-4; clone size: .; D gene: TRBD2; J gene: TRBJ2-5; CDR3 DNA: TGTGCCAGCAGTAGAGAAGCGGGAGTAGGTTTAGAGACCCAGTACTTC; CDR3 protein: CASSREAGVGLETQYF
V gene: TRBV20-1; clone size: .; D gene: .; J gene: TRBJ2-4; CDR3 DNA: TGCAGTGGTCGGACGCCTGCCAACATTCAGTACTTC; CDR3 protein: CSGRTPANIQYF
V gene: TRBV7-8; clone size: many; D gene: .; J gene: TRBJ2-1; CDR3 DNA: TGTGCCAGCAGCCCGGAGGGTATAGAGTATAATGAGCAGTTCTTC; CDR3 protein: CASSPEGIEYNEQFF
V gene: TRBV11-2; clone size: .; D gene: TRBD2; J gene: TRBJ2-1; CDR3 DNA: TGTGCCAGCAAAACCTTAGCGGGAGCTTTCGGTGAGCAGTTCTTC; CDR3 protein: CASKTLAGAFGEQFF
V gene: TRBV7-9; clone size: .; D gene: TRBD1; J gene: TRBJ1-5; CDR3 DNA: TGTGCCAGCAGCTTGGAGACAGGGGTGGGCAATCAGCCCCAGCATTTT; CDR3 protein: CASSLETGVGNQPQHF
V gene: TRBV20-1; clone size: .; D gene: .; J gene: TRBJ2-7; CDR3 DNA: TGCAGTGCTAGCGGTCGGACCCACAACTACGAGCAGTACTTC; CDR3 protein: CSASGRTHNYEQYF
V gene: TRBV5-6; clone size: .; D gene: .; J gene: TRBJ1-2; CDR3 DNA: TGTGCCAGCAGCCTGGACAGTTATTCTGGCTACACCTTC; CDR3 protein: CASSLDSYSGYTF
V gene: TRBV7-9; clone size: .; D gene: TRBD2; J gene: TRBJ2-7; CDR3 DNA: TGTGCCAGCAGATATGGACTAGCGGGAGGCGAGCAGTACTTC; CDR3 protein: CASRYGLAGGEQYF
V gene: TRBV29-1; clone size: .; D gene: TRBD2; J gene: TRBJ2-7; CDR3 DNA: TGCAGCGTTGAAGGGAGGGAGGGGCCCTACGAGCAGTACTTC; CDR3 protein: CSVEGREGPYEQYF
V gene: TRBV9; clone size: .; D gene: .; J gene: TRBJ1-1; CDR3 DNA: TGTGCCAGCAGCCCGGGGGATCAGGGGAGGGCTGAAGCTTTCTTT; CDR3 protein: CASSPGDQGRAEAFF
V gene: TRBV20-1; clone size: few; D gene: .; J gene: TRBJ2-7; CDR3 DNA: TGCAGTGCTACGGCGGGGCCGTACGAGCAGTACTTC; CDR3 protein: CSATAGPYEQYF
V gene: TRBV30; clone size: .; D gene: .; J gene: TRBJ1-1; CDR3 DNA: TGTGCCTGGAGCCCGGATATGAACACTGAAGCTTTCTTT; CDR3 protein: CAWSPDMNTEAFF
V gene: TRBV5-1; clone size: .; D gene: .; J gene: TRBJ2-2; CDR3 DNA: TGCGCCAGCAGAGGCAGGGTGGTCAACACCGGGGAGCTGTTTTTT; CDR3 protein: CASRGRVVNTGELFF
V gene: TRBV29-1; clone size: few; D gene: TRBD1; J gene: TRBJ2-7; CDR3 DNA: TGCAGCGTCGAAACCGACAGGGCCTACGAGCAGTACTTC; CDR3 protein: CSVETDRAYEQYF
V gene: TRBV7-8; clone size: .; D gene: .; J gene: TRBJ2-7; CDR3 DNA: TGTGCCAGCAGCCTGGACAGTTGGAACGAGCAGTACTTC; CDR3 protein: CASSLDSWNEQYF
V gene: TRBV20-1; clone size: .; D gene: .; J gene: TRBJ2-2; CDR3 DNA: TGCAGTGCCGCCTTGAGGGACACCGGGGAGCTGTTTTTT; CDR3 protein: CSAALRDTGELFF
V gene: TRBV24-1; clone size: .; D gene: TRBD1; J gene: TRBJ1-1; CDR3 DNA: TGTGCCACGCGAGGGACAGGGGAAACTGAAGCTTTCTTT; CDR3 protein: CATRGTGETEAFF
V gene: TRBV5-5; clone size: few; D gene: .; J gene: TRBJ1-1; CDR3 DNA: TGTGCCAGCAGCTTCCGGGGTGTTTATACTGAAGCTTTCTTT; CDR3 protein: CASSFRGVYTEAFF
V gene: TRBV5-1; clone size: few; D gene: .; J gene: TRBJ2-2; CDR3 DNA: TGCGCCAGCCGCAGGTGGTTGGCGGACACCGGGGAGCTGTTTTTT; CDR3 protein: CASRRWLADTGELFF
V gene: TRBV5-1; clone size: few; D gene: TRBD2; J gene: TRBJ2-7; CDR3 DNA: TGCGCCAGCGGGCTAGCGGAGACCTACGAGCAGTACTTC; CDR3 protein: CASGLAETYEQYF
V gene: TRBV7-2; clone size: .; D gene: TRBD2; J gene: TRBJ2-1; CDR3 DNA: TGTGCCAGCAGCTTAAAAGCGGGGTACAATGAGCAGTTCTTC; CDR3 protein: CASSLKAGYNEQFF